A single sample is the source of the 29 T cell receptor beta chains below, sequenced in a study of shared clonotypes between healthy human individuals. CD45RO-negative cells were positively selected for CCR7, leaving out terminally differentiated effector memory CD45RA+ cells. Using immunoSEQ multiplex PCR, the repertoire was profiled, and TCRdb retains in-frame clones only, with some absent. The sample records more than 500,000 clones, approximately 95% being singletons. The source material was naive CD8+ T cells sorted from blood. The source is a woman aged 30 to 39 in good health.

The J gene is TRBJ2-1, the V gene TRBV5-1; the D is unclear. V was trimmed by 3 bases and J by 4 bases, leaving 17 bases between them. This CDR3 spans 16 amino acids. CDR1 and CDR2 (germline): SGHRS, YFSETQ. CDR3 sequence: CASSSPPEIGYNEQFF. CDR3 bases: TGCGCCAGCAGCTCGCCCCCGGAGATCGGGTACAATGAGCAGTTCTTC.

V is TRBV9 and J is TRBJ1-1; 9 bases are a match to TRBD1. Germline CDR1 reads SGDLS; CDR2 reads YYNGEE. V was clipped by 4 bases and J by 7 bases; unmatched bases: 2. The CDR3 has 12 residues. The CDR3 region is CASSRTGVEAFF. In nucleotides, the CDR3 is TGTGCCAGCAGCCGGACAGGGGTTGAAGCTTTCTTT.

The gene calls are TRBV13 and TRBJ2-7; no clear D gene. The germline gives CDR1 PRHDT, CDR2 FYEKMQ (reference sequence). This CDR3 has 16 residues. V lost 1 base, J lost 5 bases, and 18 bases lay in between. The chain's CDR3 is CASSLDPGAQRNEQYF. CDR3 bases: TGTGCCAGCAGCTTAGATCCGGGTGCCCAGCGAAACGAGCAGTACTTC.

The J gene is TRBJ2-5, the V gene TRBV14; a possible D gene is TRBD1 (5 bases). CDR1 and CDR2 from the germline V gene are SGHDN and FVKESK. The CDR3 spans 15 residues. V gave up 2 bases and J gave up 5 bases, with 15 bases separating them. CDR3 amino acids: CASSQLQGRMETQYF. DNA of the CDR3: TGTGCCAGCAGCCAACTCCAGGGTAGGATGGAGACCCAGTACTTC.

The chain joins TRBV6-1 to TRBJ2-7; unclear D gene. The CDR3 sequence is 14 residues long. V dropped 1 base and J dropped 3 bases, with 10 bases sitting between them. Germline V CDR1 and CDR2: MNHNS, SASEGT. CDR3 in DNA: TGTGCCAGCAGTGAAGTAAATTCAGGCTACGAGCAGTACTTC. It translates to CASSEVNSGYEQYF.

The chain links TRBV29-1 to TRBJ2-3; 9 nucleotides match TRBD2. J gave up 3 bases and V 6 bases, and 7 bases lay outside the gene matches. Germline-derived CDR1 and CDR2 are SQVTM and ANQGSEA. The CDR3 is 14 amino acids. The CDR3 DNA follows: TGCAGCGTCTGTTTAGCGGGAGTGACAGATACGCAGTATTTT. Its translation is CSVCLAGVTDTQYF.

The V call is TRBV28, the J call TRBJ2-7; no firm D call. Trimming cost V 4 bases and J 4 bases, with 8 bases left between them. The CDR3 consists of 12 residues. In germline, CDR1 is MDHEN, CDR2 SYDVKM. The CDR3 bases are TGTGCCAGCAGTTCCTCGGCTTACGAGCAGTACTTC. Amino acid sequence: CASSSSAYEQYF. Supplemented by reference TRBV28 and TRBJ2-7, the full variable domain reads DVKVTQSSRYLVKRTGEKVFLECVQDMDHENMFWYRQDPGLGLRLIYFSYDVKMKEKGDIPEGYSVSREKKERFSLILESASTNQTSMYLCASSSSAYEQYFGPGTRLTVT.

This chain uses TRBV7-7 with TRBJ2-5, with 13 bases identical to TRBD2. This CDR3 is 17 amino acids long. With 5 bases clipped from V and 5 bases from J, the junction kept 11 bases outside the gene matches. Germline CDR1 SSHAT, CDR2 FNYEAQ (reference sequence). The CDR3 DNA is TGTGCCAGCAGCCCATCCGTGGGACTAGCGGGGACTGAGACCCAGTACTTC. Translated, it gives CASSPSVGLAGTETQYF.

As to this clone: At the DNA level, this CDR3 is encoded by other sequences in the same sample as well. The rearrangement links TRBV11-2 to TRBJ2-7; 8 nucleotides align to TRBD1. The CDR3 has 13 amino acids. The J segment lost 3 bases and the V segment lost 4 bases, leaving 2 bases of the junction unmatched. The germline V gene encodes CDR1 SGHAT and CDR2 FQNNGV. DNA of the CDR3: TGTGCCAGCAGCTCAGGACAGGGCTACGAGCAGTACTTC. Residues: CASSSGQGYEQYF.

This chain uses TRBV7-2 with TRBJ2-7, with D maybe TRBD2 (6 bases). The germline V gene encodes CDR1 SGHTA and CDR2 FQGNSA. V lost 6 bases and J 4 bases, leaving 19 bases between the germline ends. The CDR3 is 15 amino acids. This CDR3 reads CASSFATGETYEQYF. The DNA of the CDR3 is TGTGCCAGCAGTTTTGCGACGGGAGAGACATACGAGCAGTACTTC. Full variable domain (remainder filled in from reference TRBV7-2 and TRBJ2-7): GAGVSQSPSNKVTEKGKDVELRCDPISGHTALYWYRQSLGQGLEFLIYFQGNSAPDKSGLPSDRFSAERTGGSVSTLTIQRTQQEDSAVYLCASSFATGETYEQYFGPGTRLTVT.

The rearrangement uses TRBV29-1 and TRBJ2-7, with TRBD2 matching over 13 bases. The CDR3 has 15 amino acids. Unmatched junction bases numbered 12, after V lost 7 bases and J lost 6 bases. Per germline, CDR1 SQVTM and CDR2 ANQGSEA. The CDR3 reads CSADGLAGDQREQYF. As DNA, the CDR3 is TGCAGCGCGGATGGACTAGCGGGAGACCAGCGCGAGCAGTACTTC.

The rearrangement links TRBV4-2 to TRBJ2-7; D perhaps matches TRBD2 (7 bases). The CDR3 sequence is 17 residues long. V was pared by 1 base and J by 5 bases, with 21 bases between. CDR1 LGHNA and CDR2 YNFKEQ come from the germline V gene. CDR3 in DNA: TGTGCCAGCAGCCAAGCGGTCGTGGGGGAGGGGGGTAACGAGCAGTACTTC. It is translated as CASSQAVVGEGGNEQYF.

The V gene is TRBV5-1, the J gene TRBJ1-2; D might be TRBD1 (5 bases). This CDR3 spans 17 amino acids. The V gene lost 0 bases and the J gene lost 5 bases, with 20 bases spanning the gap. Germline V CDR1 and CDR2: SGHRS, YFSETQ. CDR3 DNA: TGCGCCAGCAGCTTGGGCGGGGCGGATTGGAGAGGTTATGGCTACACCTTC. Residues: CASSLGGADWRGYGYTF.

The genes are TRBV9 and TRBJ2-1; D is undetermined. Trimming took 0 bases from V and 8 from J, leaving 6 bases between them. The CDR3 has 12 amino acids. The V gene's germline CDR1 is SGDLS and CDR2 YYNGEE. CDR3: CASSVGVDEQFF. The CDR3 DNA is TGTGCCAGCAGCGTAGGAGTCGATGAGCAGTTCTTC. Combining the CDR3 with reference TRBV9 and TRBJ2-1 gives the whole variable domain DSGVTQTPKHLITATGQRVTLRCSPRSGDLSVYWYQQSLDQGLQFLIQYYNGEERAKGNILERFSAQQFPDLHSELNLSSLELGDSALYFCASSVGVDEQFFGPGTRLTVL.

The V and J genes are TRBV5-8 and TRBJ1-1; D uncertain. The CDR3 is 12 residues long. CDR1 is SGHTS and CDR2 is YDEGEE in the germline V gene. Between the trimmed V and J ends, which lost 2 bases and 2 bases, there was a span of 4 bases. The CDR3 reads CASSFGNTEAFF. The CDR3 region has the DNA TGTGCCAGCAGCTTCGGAAACACTGAAGCTTTCTTT.

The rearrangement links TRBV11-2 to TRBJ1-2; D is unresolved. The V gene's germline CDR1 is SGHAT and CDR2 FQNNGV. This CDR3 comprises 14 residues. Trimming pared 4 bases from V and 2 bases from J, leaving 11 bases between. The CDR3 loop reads CASSSTTRNYGYTF. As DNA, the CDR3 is TGTGCCAGCAGCTCAACGACACGCAACTATGGCTACACCTTC.

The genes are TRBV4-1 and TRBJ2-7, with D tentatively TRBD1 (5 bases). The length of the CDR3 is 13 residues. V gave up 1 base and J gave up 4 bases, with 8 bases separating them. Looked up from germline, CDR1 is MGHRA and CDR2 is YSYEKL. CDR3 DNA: TGCGCCAGCAGCCAAGGGACACTTTACGAGCAGTACTTC. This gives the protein CASSQGTLYEQYF.

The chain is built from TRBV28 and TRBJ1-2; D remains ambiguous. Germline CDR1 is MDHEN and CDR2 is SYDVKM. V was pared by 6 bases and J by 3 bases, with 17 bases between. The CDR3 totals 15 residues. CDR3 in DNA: TGTGCCAGCAGACGGCCCGACGACATCTACTATGGCTACACCTTC. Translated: CASRRPDDIYYGYTF.

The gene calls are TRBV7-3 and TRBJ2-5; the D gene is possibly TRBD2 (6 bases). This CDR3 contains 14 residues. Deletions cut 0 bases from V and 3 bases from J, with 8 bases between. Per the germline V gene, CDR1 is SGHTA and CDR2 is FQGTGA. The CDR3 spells CASSLTGGEETQYF. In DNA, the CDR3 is TGTGCCAGCAGCTTAACGGGCGGGGAAGAGACCCAGTACTTC.

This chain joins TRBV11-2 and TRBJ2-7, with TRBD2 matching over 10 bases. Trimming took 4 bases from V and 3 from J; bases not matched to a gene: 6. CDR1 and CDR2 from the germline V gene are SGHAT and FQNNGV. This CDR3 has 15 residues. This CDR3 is CASSYGTSDYYEQYF. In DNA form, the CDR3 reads TGTGCCAGCAGCTACGGGACTAGCGACTACTACGAGCAGTACTTC.

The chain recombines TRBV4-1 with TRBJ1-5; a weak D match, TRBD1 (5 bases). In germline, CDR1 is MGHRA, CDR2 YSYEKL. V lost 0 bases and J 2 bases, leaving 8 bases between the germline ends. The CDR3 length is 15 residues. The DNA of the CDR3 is TGCGCCAGCAGCCAAGAATCGGGGGGCAATCAGCCCCAGCATTTT. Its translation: CASSQESGGNQPQHF.

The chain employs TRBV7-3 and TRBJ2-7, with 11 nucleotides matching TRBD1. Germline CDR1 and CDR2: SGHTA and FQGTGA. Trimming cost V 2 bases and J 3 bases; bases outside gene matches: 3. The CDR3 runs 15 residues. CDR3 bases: TGTGCCAGCAGCTTAGGGACAGGGGGTAACTACGAGCAGTACTTC. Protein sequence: CASSLGTGGNYEQYF.

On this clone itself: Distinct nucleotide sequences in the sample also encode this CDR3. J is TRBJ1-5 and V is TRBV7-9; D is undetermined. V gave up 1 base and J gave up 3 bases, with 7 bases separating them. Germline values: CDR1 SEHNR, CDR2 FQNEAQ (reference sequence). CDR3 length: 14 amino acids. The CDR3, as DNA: TGTGCCAGCAGCTTAGGGGGAGACAATCAGCCCCAGCATTTT. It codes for CASSLGGDNQPQHF.

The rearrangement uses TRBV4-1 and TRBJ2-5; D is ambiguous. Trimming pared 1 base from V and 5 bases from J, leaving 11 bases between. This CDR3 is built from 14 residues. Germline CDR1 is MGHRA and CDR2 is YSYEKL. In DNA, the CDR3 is TGCGCCAGCAGCCAAGGTTTGGAGCTGGAGACCCAGTACTTC. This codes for CASSQGLELETQYF.

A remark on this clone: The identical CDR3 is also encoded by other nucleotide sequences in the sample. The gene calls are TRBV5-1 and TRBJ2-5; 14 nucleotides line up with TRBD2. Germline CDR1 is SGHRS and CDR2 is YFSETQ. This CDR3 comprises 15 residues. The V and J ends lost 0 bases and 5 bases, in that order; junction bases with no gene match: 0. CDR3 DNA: TGCGCCAGCAGCTTGGGGACTAGCGGGAGGGAGACCCAGTACTTC. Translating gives CASSLGTSGRETQYF.

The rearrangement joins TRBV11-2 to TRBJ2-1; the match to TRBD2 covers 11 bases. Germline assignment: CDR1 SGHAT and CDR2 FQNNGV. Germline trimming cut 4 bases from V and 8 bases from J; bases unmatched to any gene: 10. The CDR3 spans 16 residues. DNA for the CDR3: TGTGCCAGCAGCTCACGACTAGCGGGACTTTTGGATGAGCAGTTCTTC. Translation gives CASSSRLAGLLDEQFF. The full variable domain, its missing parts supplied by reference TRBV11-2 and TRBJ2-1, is EAGVAQSPRYKIIEKRQSVAFWCNPISGHATLYWYQQILGQGPKLLIQFQNNGVVDDSQLPKDRFSAERLKGVDSTLKIQPAKLEDSAVYLCASSSRLAGLLDEQFFGPGTRLTVL.

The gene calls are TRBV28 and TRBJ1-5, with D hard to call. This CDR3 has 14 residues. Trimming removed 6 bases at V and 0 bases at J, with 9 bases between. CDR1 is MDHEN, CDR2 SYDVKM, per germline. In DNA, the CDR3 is TGTGCCAGCAGCCCGGAGGGTAGCAATCAGCCCCAGCATTTT. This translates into CASSPEGSNQPQHF. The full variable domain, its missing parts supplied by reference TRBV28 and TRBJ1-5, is DVKVTQSSRYLVKRTGEKVFLECVQDMDHENMFWYRQDPGLGLRLIYFSYDVKMKEKGDIPEGYSVSREKKERFSLILESASTNQTSMYLCASSPEGSNQPQHFGDGTRLSIL.

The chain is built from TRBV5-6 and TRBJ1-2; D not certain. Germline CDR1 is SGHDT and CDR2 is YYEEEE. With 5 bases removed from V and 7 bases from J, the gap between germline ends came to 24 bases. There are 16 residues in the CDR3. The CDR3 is CASRALLADSKRGYTF. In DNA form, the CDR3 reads TGTGCCAGCAGAGCCCTTCTGGCAGACTCTAAGCGTGGCTACACCTTC.

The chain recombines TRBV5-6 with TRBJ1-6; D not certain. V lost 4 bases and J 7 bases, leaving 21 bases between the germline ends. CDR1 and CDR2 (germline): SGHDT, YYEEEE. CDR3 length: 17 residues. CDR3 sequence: CASSRTTGPSGNSPLHF. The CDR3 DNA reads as TGTGCCAGCAGCCGAACAACCGGACCCAGTGGGAATTCACCCCTCCACTTT.